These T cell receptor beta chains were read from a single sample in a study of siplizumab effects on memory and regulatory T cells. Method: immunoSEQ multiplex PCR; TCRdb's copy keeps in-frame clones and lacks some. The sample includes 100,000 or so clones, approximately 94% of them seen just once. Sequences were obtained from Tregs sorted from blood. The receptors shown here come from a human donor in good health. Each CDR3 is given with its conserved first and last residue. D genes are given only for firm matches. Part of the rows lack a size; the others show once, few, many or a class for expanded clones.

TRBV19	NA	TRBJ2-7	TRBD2	TGTGCCAGTAGTGCAATCTCTAGCGGACTCTACGAGCAGTACTTC	CASSAISSGLYEQYF
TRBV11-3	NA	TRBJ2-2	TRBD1	TGTGCCAGCAGCTTAAGGGGACAGGGGCCAAGGGAGCTGTTTTTT	CASSLRGQGPRELFF
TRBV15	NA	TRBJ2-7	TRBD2	TGTGCCACCAGCAGAGATAGGCTAGCGGGAGCCGTTTACGAGCAGTACTTC	CATSRDRLAGAVYEQYF
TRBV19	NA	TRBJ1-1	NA	TGTGCCAGTAGTATCCGGCCGAGCAAGGACACTGAAGCTTTCTTT	CASSIRPSKDTEAFF
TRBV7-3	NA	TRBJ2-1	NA	TGTGCCCGCCTCGGAGTCCCCCCACCCTACAATGAGCAGTTCTTC	CARLGVPPPYNEQFF
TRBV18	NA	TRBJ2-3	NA	TGTGCCAGCTCACCTGGACATATAGTCACAGATACGCAGTATTTT	CASSPGHIVTDTQYF
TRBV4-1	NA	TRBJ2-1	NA	TGCGCCAGCAGCCAAGGTAAAGGGACAAGGAACAATGAGCAGTTCTTC	CASSQGKGTRNNEQFF
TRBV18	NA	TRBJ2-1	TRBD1	TGTGCCAGCTCTCCCGGGACAGGGGTATCCAATGAGCAGTTCTTC	CASSPGTGVSNEQFF
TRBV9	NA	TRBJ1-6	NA	TGTGCCAGCAGCGCGCGACAGGTCCCAGGTTCACCCCTCCACTTT	CASSARQVPGSPLHF
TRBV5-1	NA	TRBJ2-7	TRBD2	TGCGCCAGCAGCGGTGGAGCGGGACTCTCCTACGAGCAGTACTTC	CASSGGAGLSYEQYF
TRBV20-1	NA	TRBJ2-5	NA	TGCAGTGCTAGGGCTGGGGAGACCCAGTACTTC	CSARAGETQYF
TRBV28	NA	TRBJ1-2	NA	TGTGCCAGCAGACCATACAGGGCGTACTATGGCTACACCTTC	CASRPYRAYYGYTF
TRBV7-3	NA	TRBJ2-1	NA	TGTGCCAGCAGCACAGGACAGAGCTCCTACAATGAGCAGTTCTTC	CASSTGQSSYNEQFF
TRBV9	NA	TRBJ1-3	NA	TGTGCCAGCAGCGTCGGGCAGGGAAACACCATATATTTT	CASSVGQGNTIYF
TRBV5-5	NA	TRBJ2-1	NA	TGTGCCAGCAGCTTGGGGGATTACAATGAGCAGTTCTTC	CASSLGDYNEQFF
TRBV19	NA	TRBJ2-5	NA	TGTGCCAGTAGTATAAGGCCGGGGGCAGGGCCGGAGACCCAGTACTTC	CASSIRPGAGPETQYF
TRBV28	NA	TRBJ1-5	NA	TGTGCCAGCAGTTTGAATAGGGGCAGGGGTTTCGGTCAGCCCCAGCATTTT	CASSLNRGRGFGQPQHF
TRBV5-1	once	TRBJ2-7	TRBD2	TGCGCCAGCAGCTTGGAGGCTACCGGGACTAGCGGTAGCTCCTACGAGCAGTACTTC	CASSLEATGTSGSSYEQYF
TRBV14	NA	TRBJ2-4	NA	TGTGCCAGCAGCCAAGCTTCCATTCAGTACTTC	CASSQASIQYF
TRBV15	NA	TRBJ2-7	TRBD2	TGTGCCACCAGCAGAGATTGGTTGGGACTAGCGGGAGTGAATAGGGACGAGCAGTACTTC	CATSRDWLGLAGVNRDEQYF
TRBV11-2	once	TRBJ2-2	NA	TGTGCCAGCACCTTAGGGGGTCGCGGGGAGCTGTTTTTT	CASTLGGRGELFF
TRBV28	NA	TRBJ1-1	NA	TGTGCCAGCAGAAAAGGACCTCTCCGCAGAGCTTTCTTT	CASRKGPLRRAFF
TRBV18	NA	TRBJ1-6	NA	TGTGCCAGCTCACCATTCGGGGTCAGGGTCAACGATTCACCCCTCCACTTT	CASSPFGVRVNDSPLHF
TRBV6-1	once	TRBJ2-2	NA	TGTGCCAGCAGTGCGTTGCGGGCTCCTAACACCGGGGAGCTGTTTTTT	CASSALRAPNTGELFF
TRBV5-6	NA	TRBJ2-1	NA	TGTGCCAGCACCAGAGGACAAGAGCAGTTCTTC	CASTRGQEQFF
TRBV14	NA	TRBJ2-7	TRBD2	TGTGCCAGCAGCCAATCTAGCGGGAGCGAGCAGTACTTC	CASSQSSGSEQYF
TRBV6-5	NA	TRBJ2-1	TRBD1	TGTGCCAGCAGCCGACAGGGGGCGTCCTACAATGAGCAGTTCTTC	CASSRQGASYNEQFF
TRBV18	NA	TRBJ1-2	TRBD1	TGTGCCAGCTTACAATCTGAGACCGGGACAGCCGTCTATGGCTACACCTTC	CASLQSETGTAVYGYTF
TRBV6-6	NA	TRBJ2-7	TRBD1	TGTGCCAGCAGATCCTACTCAGGGGGCGAGCAGTACTTC	CASRSYSGGEQYF
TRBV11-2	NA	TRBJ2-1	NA	TGTGCCAGCAAGGGGAGGAGCTCCTACAATGAGCAGTTCTTC	CASKGRSSYNEQFF
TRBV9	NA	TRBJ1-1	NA	TGTGCCAGCAGCGTCACCTCTAACACTGAAGCTTTCTTT	CASSVTSNTEAFF
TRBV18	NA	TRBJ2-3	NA	TGTGCCAGCTCCCCCGTGGATACGCAGTATTTT	CASSPVDTQYF
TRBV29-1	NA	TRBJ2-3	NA	TGCAGCAGCCGACAGGCCATAAGCACAGATACGCAGTATTTT	CSSRQAISTDTQYF
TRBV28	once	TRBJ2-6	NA	TGTGCCAGCAGTTCCCCTGGGGGCTCTGGGGCCAACGTCCTGACTTTC	CASSSPGGSGANVLTF
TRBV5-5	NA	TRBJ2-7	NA	TGTGCCAGCAGCCGAGCCCCGGGAGCCCCCAAAGGATTC	CASSRAPGAPKGF
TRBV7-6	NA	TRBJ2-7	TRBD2	TGTGCCAGCAGCCCCTTTGCGGGAGTGCAAGAGCAGTACTTC	CASSPFAGVQEQYF
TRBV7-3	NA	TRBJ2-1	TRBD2	TGTGCCAGCAGCTCCGGACTAGCGGGAGACCTGAATGAGCAGTTCTTC	CASSSGLAGDLNEQFF
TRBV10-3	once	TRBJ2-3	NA	TGTGCCATCAGTGCGGTCTTCACAGATACGCAGTATTTT	CAISAVFTDTQYF
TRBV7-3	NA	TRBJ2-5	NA	TGTGCCAGCAGCTTAAGTCTACCCAGGTTTCTTGGTCGGTGGAAAGAGACCCAGTACTTC	CASSLSLPRFLGRWKETQYF
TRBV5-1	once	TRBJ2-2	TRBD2	TGCGCCAGCAGCTCCGGCCTAGCGGGAGGAAGGGGGGAGCTGTTTTTT	CASSSGLAGGRGELFF